This T cell receptor (beta chain) was documented in a study of graft-versus-host responses after intestinal transplantation (dated by TCRdb to the early 2020s). For the wider study: Recipients received multivisceral, liver-intestinal, or isolated intestinal transplants. After intestinal transplantation, graft-versus-host and host-versus-graft alloreactive T cell clones were followed in the graft, circulation and bone marrow using bulk TCR-beta CDR3 sequencing. Alloreactive clones were identified by sequencing pre-transplant mixed lymphocyte reaction products and comparing them with unstimulated pre-transplant donor and recipient T cells. Donor T cell macrochimerism was defined as a peak of at least 4% donor T cells among recipient peripheral blood mononuclear cells. Rather than going through the commercial service, samples from a few later patients were sequenced in-house on an Illumina MiSeq and processed with MiXCR. The cohort enrolled some 23 intestinal transplant recipients, one of whom was a retransplant, and 3 patients without pretransplant specimens were excluded. Every recipient was given anti-thymocyte globulin induction, then maintenance tacrolimus and steroids for 3 to 4 years. Broader findings and caveats from the paper: Early after transplant, peak levels of circulating GvH clones were found to be associated with declines in HvG clones. Conclusions were limited by the relatively low number and heterogeneity of intestinal transplant patients. GvH clones turned up in recipient bone marrow, with some appearing earlier in ileal mucosa or blood, a pattern consistent with an intestinal mucosal origin. Patients with donor T cell macrochimerism had high GvH to HvG T cell clonal ratios in their allografts.

Points on this clone: Its recognized antigen is unknown. The sample holds no much larger clone one base away, and base qualities are not on file.

What the time point label conveys for this sample: cells obtained before transplantation from donor or recipient. CD3+CD4+ and CD3+CD8+ populations were FACS-sorted from unstimulated pre-transplant donor and recipient cells taken from spleen or lymph nodes. The germline V gene specifies SGHNT as CDR1 and YENEEA as CDR2. The cysteine opens and the phenylalanine closes a CDR3 of 13 amino acids. Just CDR3 DNA is preserved here, 39 bases in frame from base 1. V is reduced by 5 bases and J by 5 bases, leaving a spacing of 12 bases between them. Library construction relied on the immunoSEQ multiplex PCR assay. For most patients, genomic DNA was isolated with the Qiagen DNeasy Blood and Tissue Kit and sent frozen to Adaptive Biotechnologies for TCR sequencing. High-throughput TCR-beta CDR3 sequencing of genomic DNA from most patients was performed by Adaptive Biotechnologies. Turning to the authors' computational methods: Adaptive's ImmunoSEQ software was the source of the TCR sequencing data for 18 patients, while a few other patients were processed with MiXCR and VDJtools. CD4 versus CD8 sorting errors were corrected by removing sequences found in both subsets at a frequency ratio below 5:1. Because the origin of CDR3 nucleotide sequences shared between donor and recipient could not be assigned, those sequences were removed. To count as alloreactive, a clone needed at least 2-fold expansion over unstimulated cells and a minimum CFSE-low frequency of 0.002% (template counts) or 0.001% (read counts). Clones detected in sequenced pre-transplant spleen, lymph node, or MLR CFSE-low populations of the donor or recipient were defined as mappable. Cumulative frequency of alloreactive clones was calculated as a percentage of all sequences weighted by copy number. TCRdb carries this immuneACCESS record with in-frame sequences only. Its versions omit some clonotypes, under half of them owing to an unresolved V gene in the studies checked, with the rest unexplained. V, J and clone size were drawn from that table, and D and trimming were deduced from the DNA. Present in this sample are tens of thousands of clones, about 93% of which were seen just once. The ten biggest clones cover over 0.45% of the sample.

Recombination linked TRBV11-3 to TRBJ1-2, with the D segment identity uncertain. The source is a human donor who received an intestinal transplant. Sequenced here: unstimulated CD8+ T cells sorted from spleen or lymph node cells, sampled before intestinal transplant. This receptor has the CDR3 CASSPAVGYGYTF. The DNA sequence is as follows: TGTGCCAGCAGCCCCGCCGTCGGGTATGGCTACACCTTC.